These T cell receptor beta chains were read from a single sample in a study of response to subunit inactivated influenza vaccine. Each CDR3 protein is one row after TCRdb ran MiXCR on the RT-PCR reads. The sample holds about 540,000 distinct CDR3 sequences, around a quarter seen once. These records were also assigned to another study, of T cells expressing NK-cell markers.

The source was CD4+ T cells sorted from PBMCs, collected about 12 days after vaccination. The receptors were sampled from a man aged 45-60 years who received an inactivated influenza vaccine. Both conserved end residues are part of each CDR3. Fields, in order: D gene, J gene, V gene, clone size, CDR3 DNA, CDR3 protein. A D gene is named only where the DNA matches it firmly. Where a row states a size, it is once, few, many or the class of an expanded clone; other rows omit it.

>NA|TRBJ2-1|TRBV6-1|NA
TGTGCCAGCAGTGAACCGATCGGGATCTGGGGTGAGCAGTTCTTC
CASSEPIGIWGEQFF
>NA|TRBJ2-7|TRBV7-9|few
TGTGCCAGCAGTTACTTCGGAGAGCAGTACTTC
CASSYFGEQYF
>NA|TRBJ2-1|TRBV12-3/TRBV12-4|many
TGTGCCAGCAGTTTAGCGGGGGGTCTCAATGAGCAGTTCTTC
CASSLAGGLNEQFF
>NA|TRBJ2-4|TRBV29-1|many
TGCAGCGTCCGATCCCACAGGGCGGACATTCAGTACTTC
CSVRSHRADIQYF
>TRBD1|TRBJ2-2|TRBV19|NA
TGTGCCAGTACCTTCGGACAGGGGGGAGTCGGGGAGCTGTTTTTT
CASTFGQGGVGELFF
>NA|TRBJ2-7|TRBV5-5|NA
TGTGCCAGCAGCGACGCAGCGGGTCCCCTCGAGCAGTACTTC
CASSDAAGPLEQYF
>TRBD2|TRBJ2-3|TRBV5-1|many
TGCGCCAGCAGCTTGACGAGCGGGGGCACAGATACGCAGTATTTT
CASSLTSGGTDTQYF
>NA|TRBJ2-1|TRBV15|few
TGTGCCACCAGCACTGGAGGGGGGCCCTACAATGAGCAGTTCTTC
CATSTGGGPYNEQFF
>NA|TRBJ2-3|TRBV7-9|many
TGTGCCAGCAGCTTAAGCGGATCCAACACAGATACGCAGTATTTT
CASSLSGSNTDTQYF
>TRBD1|TRBJ1-4|TRBV4-3|few
TGCGCCAGCAGCCCGACTACCTCAGGGGGTGAAAAACTGTTTTTT
CASSPTTSGGEKLFF
>NA|TRBJ2-7|TRBV28|few
TGTGCCAGCAGCTACGTCCGGGACCCAGCCTACGAGCAGTACTTC
CASSYVRDPAYEQYF
>TRBD1|TRBJ2-4|TRBV29-1|few
TGCAGCGTGGGACAGGGTGGGAACATTCAGTACTTC
CSVGQGGNIQYF
>NA|TRBJ1-5|TRBV15|few
TGTGCCACCAGCAGAGTTGAGAGTAATCAGCCCCAGCATTTT
CATSRVESNQPQHF
>NA|TRBJ1-3|TRBV7-3|NA
TGTGCCAGCAGCTTAATGCCTGGAAACACCATATATTTT
CASSLMPGNTIYF
>TRBD1|TRBJ2-3|TRBV6-5|NA
TGTGCCAGCAGTTACCCGCAGGGGGCGATTAGGGATACGCAGTATTTT
CASSYPQGAIRDTQYF
>NA|TRBJ2-5|TRBV18|NA
TGTGCCAGCTCACCAATAGCGGACAGTAAAGAGACCCAGTACTTC
CASSPIADSKETQYF
>NA|TRBJ1-5|TRBV7-2|few
TGTGCCAGCACCATCCAGGGTTATCAGCCCCAGCATTTT
CASTIQGYQPQHF
>NA|TRBJ1-1|TRBV5-1|few
TGCGCCAGCAGCTTGGCCACGACGGCTGAAGCTTTCTTT
CASSLATTAEAFF
>TRBD1|TRBJ1-6|TRBV3-1|NA
TGTGCCAGCAGCCGCTTACAGGGGCGGGATTCACCCCTCCACTTT
CASSRLQGRDSPLHF
>NA|TRBJ2-4|TRBV29-1|many
TGCAGCGCCGAGTTGACCAAAAACATTCAGTACTTC
CSAELTKNIQYF
>TRBD2|TRBJ2-1|TRBV20-1|NA
TGCAGTGCTAGAGTTTTTGGGACTAGCGGTTACAATGAGCAGTTCTTC
CSARVFGTSGYNEQFF
>NA|TRBJ2-5|TRBV21-1|NA
TGTGCCAGCAGCAAAGTACCTAGCGGGGGGGCTGGTGAGACCCAGTACTTC
CASSKVPSGGAGETQYF
>NA|TRBJ2-3|TRBV5-1|NA
TGCGCCAGCAGCTTCGGCAGGGCGAGGGATACGCAGTATTTT
CASSFGRARDTQYF
>NA|TRBJ2-3|TRBV5-1|NA
TGCGCCAGCAGCCCAGGACAAAATTGGGATACGCAGTATTTT
CASSPGQNWDTQYF
>TRBD1|TRBJ2-7|TRBV18|NA
TGTGCCAGCTCACCACCGGGACAGGGACGGTACGAGCAGTACTTC
CASSPPGQGRYEQYF
>NA|TRBJ2-1|TRBV7-2|few
TGTGCCAGCAGCTTTTACCGACGTGACGGTGAGCAGTTCTTC
CASSFYRRDGEQFF
>NA|TRBJ2-5|TRBV6-2/TRBV6-3|NA
TGTGCCAGCAGTGACCCGACGGGTTTTCTTGGAGAGACCCAGTACTTC
CASSDPTGFLGETQYF
>TRBD1|TRBJ1-1|TRBV12-3/TRBV12-4|few
TGTGCCAGCAGTAACCAGGGGGCTGGCACTGAAGCTTTCTTT
CASSNQGAGTEAFF
>NA|TRBJ2-3|TRBV21-1|NA
TGTGCCAGCAGCAAAGCGAGGGCGGGAGAGCTTCTTTTGACAGATACGCAGTATTTT
CASSKARAGELLLTDTQYF
>NA|TRBJ2-7|TRBV29-1|NA
TGCAGCGTTGCCAGGGGAGCTTACGAGCAGTACTTC
CSVARGAYEQYF
>TRBD1|TRBJ2-1|TRBV20-1|NA
TGCAGTGCTAGAGGGTCCCGGACAGGGGATAATGAGCAGTTCTTC
CSARGSRTGDNEQFF
>TRBD2|TRBJ2-1|TRBV2|NA
TGTGCCACCAAGAGGACTAGCGGGGGGGAGAATGAGCAGTTCTTC
CATKRTSGGENEQFF
>TRBD2|TRBJ2-5|TRBV6-5|few
TGTGCCAGCAGTTCCCCCCGGACTAGCGGGACGGAGACCCAGTACTTC
CASSSPRTSGTETQYF
>NA|TRBJ2-7|TRBV15|NA
TGTGCCACCAGCAGAGATTTTGGATACGAGCAGTACTTC
CATSRDFGYEQYF
>NA|TRBJ2-5|TRBV20-1|few
TGCAGTGCTCCCGAGGCTCTCGTCCGGGAGACCCAGTACTTC
CSAPEALVRETQYF
>NA|TRBJ2-7|TRBV2|NA
TGTGCCAGCAGTGAAGGGACATTTGCCTACGAGCAGTACTTC
CASSEGTFAYEQYF
>NA|TRBJ2-3|TRBV9|few
TGTGCCAGCAGCGTACAGGGTTTTAGGAAAGATACGCAGTATTTT
CASSVQGFRKDTQYF
>NA|TRBJ1-2|TRBV20-1|NA
TGCAGTGCTATGACCGGGACACATTATGGCTACACCTTC
CSAMTGTHYGYTF
>NA|TRBJ1-4|TRBV6-5|NA
TGTGCCAGCAGTTATAGGAAAGCAACTAATGAAAAACTGTTTTTT
CASSYRKATNEKLFF
>TRBD1|TRBJ1-6|TRBV20-1|NA
TGCAGTGCTAGGGCAGTGACAGGGCGGAATTCACCCCTCCTCTTT
CSARAVTGRNSPLLF
>TRBD1|TRBJ2-5|TRBV5-1|few
TGCGCCAGCAGCTCCGGACAGGGCCAACAAGAGACCCAGTACTTC
CASSSGQGQQETQYF
>NA|TRBJ2-1|TRBV18|few
TGTGCCAGCTCACCTCCATCAGGGATATCTTTACACAATGAGCAGTTCTTC
CASSPPSGISLHNEQFF
>TRBD2|TRBJ2-3|TRBV7-9|NA
TGTGCCAGCAGTAGGTCGGGAGGGTATGACACAGATACGCAGTATTTT
CASSRSGGYDTDTQYF
>NA|TRBJ1-5|TRBV6-2/TRBV6-3|few
TGTGCCAGCAGTTACGTAGGGAGCCAGCCCCAGCATTTT
CASSYVGSQPQHF
>NA|TRBJ2-2|TRBV6-5|NA
TGTGCCAGCAGTTACTCTGCAGCCACTCTCACCGGGGAGCTGTTTTTT
CASSYSAATLTGELFF
>TRBD1|TRBJ2-7|TRBV6-1|NA
TGTGCCAGCAGTGAAGCGGACAGGGGTCGCTCCTACGAGCAGTACTTC
CASSEADRGRSYEQYF
>NA|TRBJ2-6|TRBV7-2|NA
TGTGCCAGCAGCTTAGAGCGCACTGGGGCCAACGTCCTGACTTTC
CASSLERTGANVLTF
>TRBD2|TRBJ2-2|TRBV4-2|few
TGTGCCAGCAGCCAAGAGGTTGTAGCGGGAGGGCGCACCGGGGAGCTGTTTTTT
CASSQEVVAGGRTGELFF
>NA|TRBJ2-4|TRBV7-9|NA
TGTGCCAGCAGCCCCCTACAACCAGGGGCGGGAAACATTCAGTACTTC
CASSPLQPGAGNIQYF
>NA|TRBJ2-5|TRBV6-1|NA
TGTGCCAGCAGCCTTTCGAGGGGCGGAGGAGAGACCCAGTACTTC
CASSLSRGGGETQYF
>NA|TRBJ2-2|TRBV5-1|NA
TGCGCCAGCAGCTTGGTATGGGGTTCCGGGGAGCTGTTTTTT
CASSLVWGSGELFF
>TRBD2|TRBJ2-4|TRBV4-3|few
TGCGCCAGCAGCCAAGACGTGACTAGCGGGAGTGGAAACATTCAGTACTTC
CASSQDVTSGSGNIQYF
>NA|TRBJ1-1|TRBV3-1|NA
TGTGCCAGCAGCCCCCATCCCCAACGCGGAGCTTTCTTT
CASSPHPQRGAFF
>NA|TRBJ2-3|TRBV20-1|few
TGCAGTGCTAGAGATCCGAAGACTTCCACCATCAGCACAGATACGCAGTATTTT
CSARDPKTSTISTDTQYF
>TRBD1|TRBJ2-7|TRBV15|NA
TGTGCCACCAGCAGAGGATGGACAGGGACGCCCTACGAGCAGTACTTC
CATSRGWTGTPYEQYF
>NA|TRBJ1-5|TRBV5-8|few
TGTGCCAGCAGCTTGACCCAGCCCCAGCATTTT
CASSLTQPQHF
>NA|TRBJ2-3|TRBV10-3|NA
TGTGCCATCAGTGAGTCGGTCCTGGGGAACACAGATACGCAGTATTTT
CAISESVLGNTDTQYF
>NA|TRBJ2-1|TRBV28|many
TGTGCCAGCAGTTTCAGGCTAAAGACCTACAATGAGCAGTTCTTC
CASSFRLKTYNEQFF
>NA|TRBJ2-7|TRBV18|NA
TGTGCCAGCTCACCACTTAAGACTAGCTACGAGCAGTACTTC
CASSPLKTSYEQYF